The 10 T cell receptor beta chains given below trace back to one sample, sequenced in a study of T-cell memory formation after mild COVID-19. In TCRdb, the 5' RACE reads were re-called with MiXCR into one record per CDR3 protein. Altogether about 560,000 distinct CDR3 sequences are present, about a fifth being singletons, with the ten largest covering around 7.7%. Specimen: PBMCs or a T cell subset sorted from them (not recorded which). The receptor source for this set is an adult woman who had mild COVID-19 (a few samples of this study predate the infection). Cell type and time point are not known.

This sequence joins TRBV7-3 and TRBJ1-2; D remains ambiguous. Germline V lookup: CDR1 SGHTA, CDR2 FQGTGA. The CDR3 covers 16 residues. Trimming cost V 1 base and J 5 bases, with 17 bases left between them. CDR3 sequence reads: CASSLSRVQTGYGYTF. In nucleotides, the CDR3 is TGTGCCAGCAGCTTAAGTAGGGTGCAGACTGGGTATGGCTACACCTTC. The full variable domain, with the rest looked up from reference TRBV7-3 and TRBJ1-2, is GAGVSQTPSNKVTEKGKYVELRCDPISGHTALYWYRQSLGQGPEFLIYFQGTGAADDSGLPNDRFFAVRPEGSVSTLKIQRTERGDSAVYLCASSLSRVQTGYGYTFGSGTRLTVV.

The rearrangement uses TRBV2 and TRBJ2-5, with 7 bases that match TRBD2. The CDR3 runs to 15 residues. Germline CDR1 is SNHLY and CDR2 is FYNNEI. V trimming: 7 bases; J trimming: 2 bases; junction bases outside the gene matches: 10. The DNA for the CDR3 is TGTGCCAGCAAGGAGGTGGGGGGGATACAAGAGACCCAGTACTTC. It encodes CASKEVGGIQETQYF.

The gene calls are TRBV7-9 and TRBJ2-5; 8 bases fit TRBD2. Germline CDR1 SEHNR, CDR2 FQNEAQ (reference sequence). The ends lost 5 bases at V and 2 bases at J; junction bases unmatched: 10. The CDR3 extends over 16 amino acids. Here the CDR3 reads CASSKLPGLVQETQYF. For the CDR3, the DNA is TGTGCCAGCAGCAAATTACCGGGACTAGTGCAAGAGACCCAGTACTTC.

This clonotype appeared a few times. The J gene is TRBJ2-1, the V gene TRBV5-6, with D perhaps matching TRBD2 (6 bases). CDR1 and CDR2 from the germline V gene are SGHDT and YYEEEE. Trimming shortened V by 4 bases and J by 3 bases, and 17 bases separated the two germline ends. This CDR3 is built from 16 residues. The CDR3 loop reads CASSATRDWLYNEQFF. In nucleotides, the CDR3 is TGTGCCAGCAGCGCCACTAGGGACTGGCTCTACAATGAGCAGTTCTTC.

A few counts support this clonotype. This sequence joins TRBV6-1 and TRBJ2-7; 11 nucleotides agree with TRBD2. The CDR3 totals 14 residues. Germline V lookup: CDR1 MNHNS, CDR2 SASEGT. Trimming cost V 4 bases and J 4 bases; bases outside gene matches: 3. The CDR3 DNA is TGTGCCAGCAGTGCGACTAGCGGGAAGTACGAGCAGTACTTC. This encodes CASSATSGKYEQYF.

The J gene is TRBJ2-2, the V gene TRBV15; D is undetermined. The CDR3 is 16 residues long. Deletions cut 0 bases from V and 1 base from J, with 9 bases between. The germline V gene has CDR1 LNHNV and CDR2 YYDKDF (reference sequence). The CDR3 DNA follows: TGTGCCACCAGCAGAGACCTCAACTGGAACACCGGGGAGCTGTTTTTT. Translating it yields CATSRDLNWNTGELFF.

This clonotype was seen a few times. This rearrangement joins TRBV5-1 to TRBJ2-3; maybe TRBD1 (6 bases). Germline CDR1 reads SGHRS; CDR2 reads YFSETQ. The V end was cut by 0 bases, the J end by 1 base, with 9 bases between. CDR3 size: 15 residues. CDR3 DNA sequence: TGCGCCAGCAGCTTGGAGGGACACCGCACAGATACGCAGTATTTT. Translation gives CASSLEGHRTDTQYF.

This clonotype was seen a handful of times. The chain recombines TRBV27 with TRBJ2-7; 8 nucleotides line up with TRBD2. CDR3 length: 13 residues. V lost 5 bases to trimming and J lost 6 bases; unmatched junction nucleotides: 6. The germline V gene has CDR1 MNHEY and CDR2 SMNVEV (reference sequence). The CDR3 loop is CASSLRGGREQYF. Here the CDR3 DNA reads TGTGCCAGCAGTCTACGGGGGGGGCGCGAGCAGTACTTC.

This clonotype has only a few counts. CDR3 residues: CASSLVAGTGNEKLFF. DNA for the CDR3: TGCGCCAGCAGCTTGGTCGCCGGGACAGGGAATGAAAAACTGTTTTTT. The rearrangement uses TRBV5-1 and TRBJ1-4, with 9 nucleotides matching TRBD1. V was clipped by 0 bases and J by 5 bases; unmatched bases: 5. This CDR3 contains 16 residues. Germline CDR1 and CDR2: SGHRS and YFSETQ.

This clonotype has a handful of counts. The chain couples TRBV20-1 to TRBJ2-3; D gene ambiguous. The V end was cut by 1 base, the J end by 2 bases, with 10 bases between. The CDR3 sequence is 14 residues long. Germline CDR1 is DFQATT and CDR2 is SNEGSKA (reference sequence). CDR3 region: CSARVGQLTDTQYF. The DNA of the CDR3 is TGCAGTGCTAGAGTAGGCCAGCTCACAGATACGCAGTATTTT.